What follows are 20 T cell receptor beta chains derived from one specimen sequenced in a study of PD-1 blockade in classical Hodgkin lymphoma. Only in-frame clones appear in the TCRdb table, and some are missing; sequencing was by immunoSEQ multiplex PCR. The sample comprises around 13,000 clones, roughly 90% of which are singletons, and 0.9% rests with the top ten. The time point is: cycle 4 day 1 (C4D1), after more than five weeks of nivolumab. Following autologous stem cell transplantation, relapse occurred in every patient, and exposure to brentuximab vedotin varied. Thawed PBMCs yielded CD4+ T cells through magnetic negative selection. Sequenced here: CD4+ T cells from blood, sampled before the fourth cycle of nivolumab. Receptors originate from a human donor with classical Hodgkin lymphoma.

This chain links TRBV5-4 with TRBJ2-1; 10 bases fit TRBD1. The V segment lost 4 bases and the J segment 1 base; nucleotides outside the gene matches: 5. From germline, CDR1 is SGHNT and CDR2 YYREEE (reference sequence). The CDR3 contains 16 residues. This CDR3 is CASSPRDRGSYNEQFF. CDR3 nucleotide sequence: TGTGCCAGCAGCCCCCGGGACAGGGGATCCTACAATGAGCAGTTCTTC.

The chain recombines TRBV5-4 with TRBJ2-1; 7 bases are a match to TRBD2. V lost 0 bases and J lost 3; bases outside the gene matches: 6. CDR3 length equals 16 residues. Germline lookup yields CDR1 SGHNT and CDR2 YYREEE (reference sequence). This chain's CDR3 is CASSLGQRGIYNEQFF. CDR3 in DNA: TGTGCCAGCAGCTTGGGCCAGCGGGGCATCTACAATGAGCAGTTCTTC.

This sequence joins TRBV9 and TRBJ1-4; D is undetermined. V was trimmed by 2 bases and J by 0 bases, leaving 5 bases between them. The CDR3 sequence is 14 residues long. CDR1 is SGDLS, CDR2 YYNGEE, per germline. CDR3 amino acids: CASSVTPTNEKLFF. The CDR3 DNA follows: TGTGCCAGCAGCGTTACCCCAACTAATGAAAAACTGTTTTTT.

The V gene is TRBV5-1, the J gene TRBJ1-1, with a tentative D call TRBD1 (5 bases). Germline loops: CDR1 SGHRS, CDR2 YFSETQ. Trimming left V 1 base short and J 0 bases short, with 10 bases between. The CDR3 runs 15 residues. CDR3 residues: CASSLQGGLNTEAFF. CDR3 sequence (DNA): TGCGCCAGCAGCTTGCAGGGAGGGCTGAACACTGAAGCTTTCTTT.

The rearrangement uses TRBV6-1 and TRBJ2-3; 11 bases are a match to TRBD1. This CDR3 region has 14 residues. Germline V CDR1 and CDR2: MNHNS, SASEGT. V shed 8 bases and J 2 bases; nucleotides not matched to a gene: 3. The CDR3 sequence is CASSDRGPTDTQYF. CDR3 nucleotide sequence: TGTGCCAGCTCGGACAGGGGGCCCACAGATACGCAGTATTTT.

The rearrangement uses TRBV28 and TRBJ2-7; TRBD2 matches 10 bases. Per germline, CDR1 MDHEN and CDR2 SYDVKM. There are 19 residues in the CDR3. Trimming at V came to 8 bases and at J to 2 bases, leaving 21 bases not matched to a gene. CDR3 bases: TGTGCCAGCCCCCCAAACCCGGGGGAATCAAGCGGGGGGGCCTACGAGCAGTACTTC. It translates to CASPPNPGESSGGAYEQYF.

V and J are TRBV28 and TRBJ1-2; 8 positions match TRBD1. Germline V CDR1 and CDR2: MDHEN, SYDVKM. V was pared by 8 bases and J by 4 bases, with 6 bases of the junction left unmatched. CDR3 size: 13 residues. The CDR3 sequence: CASQDRVTYGYTF. The DNA of the CDR3 is TGTGCCAGCCAGGACAGGGTTACCTATGGCTACACCTTC.

The CDR3: CASRQQGPTEAFF. In nucleotides, the CDR3 is TGTGCCAGCAGACAACAGGGCCCCACTGAAGCTTTCTTT. J is TRBJ1-1 and V is TRBV27, with TRBD1 as a possible D gene (6 bases). The V gene's germline CDR1 is MNHEY and CDR2 SMNVEV (reference sequence). This CDR3 spans 13 amino acids. Trimming removed 6 bases from V and 4 bases from J, with 12 bases in between.

The genes are TRBV19 and TRBJ2-7; TRBD1 matches 7 bases. The CDR3 loop spans 13 amino acids. V trimming: 6 bases; J trimming: 2 bases; junction bases outside the gene matches: 4. Germline loops: CDR1 LNHDA, CDR2 SQIVND (reference sequence). The CDR3 nucleotides are TGTGCCAGTAGCCGGGACAGAGCCTACGAGCAGTACTTC. As protein: CASSRDRAYEQYF.

This clone occurred once. The rearrangement links TRBV5-1 to TRBJ2-4; the D gene is possibly TRBD2 (6 bases). V was cut by 4 bases and J by 5 bases, with 16 bases left in between. The CDR3 runs 15 residues. The germline gives CDR1 SGHRS, CDR2 YFSETQ. In nucleotides, the CDR3 is TGCGCCAGCAGCGTCGACCCGGGGGTCGAAAACATTCAGTACTTC. This codes for CASSVDPGVENIQYF.

This clone was observed a handful of times. The gene calls are TRBV5-1 and TRBJ1-2, with D maybe TRBD1 (5 bases). V was shortened by 4 bases and J by 3 bases, with 10 bases between the two germline ends. CDR1 SGHRS and CDR2 YFSETQ come from the germline V gene. This CDR3 contains 13 residues. The CDR3 loop is CASSVDSYYGYTF. The CDR3 DNA sequence: TGCGCCAGCAGCGTCGACAGTTACTATGGCTACACCTTC.

The rearrangement uses TRBV11-1 and TRBJ2-7; D is ambiguous. V shed 2 bases and J shed 0 bases, with 5 bases lying between them. The CDR3 runs 13 residues. Germline V gene lookup returns CDR1 SGHAT and CDR2 FQDESV (reference sequence). The CDR3 nucleotides are TGTGCCAGCAGCTTAAGTGACTCCTACGAGCAGTACTTC. Protein product: CASSLSDSYEQYF.

CDR3 sequence reads: CASSPGGSGAHNEQFF. The CDR3 nucleotides read TGTGCCAGCAGCCCTGGCGGTAGCGGGGCCCACAATGAGCAGTTCTTC. V usage is TRBV7-9 and J usage is TRBJ2-1, with 8 bases matching TRBD2. There are 16 residues in the CDR3. The J segment lost 5 bases and the V segment lost 5 bases, leaving 11 bases of the junction unmatched. CDR1 is SEHNR, CDR2 FQNEAQ, per germline (reference sequence).

This clone has only one observation. V gene TRBV5-3 combines with J gene TRBJ2-5; the match to TRBD1 covers 9 bases. TRBV5-3 is labeled an ORF, and its function is uncertain. The junction had 4 bases not matched to a gene; V was cut back by 2 bases and J by 5 bases. The CDR3 contains 14 residues. CDR3 nucleotides: TGTGCCAGAAGCTTAGGGACAGGGAAGGAGACCCAGTACTTC. As protein: CARSLGTGKETQYF.

This clone occurred a few times. The chain recombines TRBV15 with TRBJ2-5, with 12 bases aligning to TRBD2. The CDR3 sequence is 14 residues long. Trimming cost V 4 bases and J 5 bases; bases outside gene matches: 2. Germline V gives CDR1 LNHNV, CDR2 YYDKDF (reference sequence). The CDR3 nucleotides are TGTGCCACCAGCAATCTAGCGGGGGGGGAGACCCAGTACTTC. Its protein is CATSNLAGGETQYF.

CDR3 region: CASSLGYGDTQYF. As DNA, the CDR3 is TGTGCCAGCAGCTTAGGGTACGGAGATACGCAGTATTTT. The J gene is TRBJ2-3, the V gene TRBV7-2; D unclear. The CDR3 length is 13 residues. CDR1 and CDR2 (germline): SGHTA, FQGNSA. V shed 1 base and J shed 5 bases, with 7 bases lying between them.

The chain combines TRBV5-1 with TRBJ1-1; 9 bases line up with TRBD1. In germline, CDR1 is SGHRS, CDR2 YFSETQ. There are 19 residues in the CDR3. After removal of 4 bases from V and 0 bases from J, the junction contained 16 bases not matched to a gene. The CDR3: CASSASPSTGTGMNTEAFF. CDR3 coding DNA: TGCGCCAGCAGCGCGTCCCCTTCGACCGGGACAGGGATGAACACTGAAGCTTTCTTT. Together with reference TRBV5-1 and TRBJ1-1, the CDR3 gives the full variable domain: KAGVTQTPRYLIKTRGQQVTLSCSPISGHRSVSWYQQTPGQGLQFLFEYFSETQRNKGNFPGRFSGRQFSNSRSEMNVSTLELGDSALYLCASSASPSTGTGMNTEAFFGQGTRLTVV.

The genes are TRBV5-5 and TRBJ2-1; 7 bases are a match to TRBD2. The CDR3 runs to 16 residues. Germline V gives CDR1 SGHKS, CDR2 YYEKEE (reference sequence). J gave up 3 bases and V 0 bases, and 6 bases lay outside the gene matches. The CDR3 coding sequence is TGTGCCAGCAGCTTGGGCCAGCGGGGCATCTACAATGAGCAGTTCTTC. Its translation: CASSLGQRGIYNEQFF.

This chain links TRBV2 with TRBJ2-5, with a possible D match to TRBD2 (5 bases). Between the trimmed V and J ends, which lost 6 bases and 2 bases, there was a span of 7 bases. Germline lookup yields CDR1 SNHLY and CDR2 FYNNEI. The CDR3 extends over 12 amino acids. CDR3 bases: TGTGCCAGCAGGAGGGATCAAGAGACCCAGTACTTC. This encodes CASRRDQETQYF.

The chain uses TRBV5-8 and TRBJ1-3; a weak D match, TRBD1 (6 bases). Germline V CDR1 and CDR2: SGHTS, YDEGEE. The CDR3 runs 15 residues. The V end was cut by 6 bases, the J end by 1 base, with 14 bases between. CDR3 residues: CASNRDVGSGNTIYF. Written as DNA, the CDR3 is TGTGCCAGCAACAGGGACGTTGGATCTGGAAACACCATATATTTT.